The 16 T cell receptor beta chains reported below all come from one sample, sequenced in a study of OX40 agonist ivuxolimab in advanced cancers. Clones were read by immunoSEQ multiplex PCR, and TCRdb kept only the in-frame ones, dropping some. The sample has 62,000 or so clones, 70% to 90% seen once. Sequencing was performed on CD4+ or CD8+ T cells sorted from blood, taken in a trial of the OX40 agonist ivuxolimab. The receptors originated from an adult with an advanced solid tumor such as melanoma, head and neck, liver or kidney cancer.

This rearrangement joins TRBV5-1 to TRBJ2-7; D uncertain. Germline CDR1 is SGHRS and CDR2 is YFSETQ. Trimming cost V 4 bases and J 0 bases, with 11 bases left between them. This CDR3 region has 14 residues. As DNA, the CDR3 is TGCGCCAGCAGCGACCGCCGGAGCTCCTACGAGCAGTACTTC. This codes for CASSDRRSSYEQYF.

The rearrangement joins TRBV9 to TRBJ2-5; D unresolved. Trimming left V 4 bases short and J 4 bases short, with 14 bases between. From germline, CDR1 is SGDLS and CDR2 YYNGEE. This CDR3 spans 14 amino acids. The CDR3 region has the DNA TGTGCCAGCAGCCCGAGTGGGGTAGGAGAGACCCAGTACTTC. It encodes CASSPSGVGETQYF.

This chain joins TRBV4-1 and TRBJ2-5; D is ambiguous. V was clipped by 3 bases and J by 11 bases, with 13 bases between them. Per germline, CDR1 MGHRA and CDR2 YSYEKL. This CDR3 contains 12 residues. The CDR3 sequence is CASSHLTSEQYF. The CDR3 DNA follows: TGCGCCAGCAGCCACCTCACATCTGAGCAGTACTTC.

The rearrangement uses TRBV2 and TRBJ1-2; TRBD1 agrees at 9 bases. The V gene's germline CDR1 is SNHLY and CDR2 FYNNEI. This CDR3 comprises 14 residues. Unmatched junction bases numbered 10, after V lost 6 bases and J lost 8 bases. This CDR3 reads CASSQQGAGLGYTF. As DNA, the CDR3 is TGTGCCAGCAGCCAACAGGGGGCAGGGCTAGGCTACACCTTC. Using reference TRBV2 and TRBJ1-2 for the parts outside the CDR3, the full variable domain is EPEVTQTPSHQVTQMGQEVILRCVPISNHLYFYWYRQILGQKVEFLVSFYNNEISEKSEIFDDQFSVERPDGSNFTLKIRSTKLEDSAMYFCASSQQGAGLGYTFGSGTRLTVV.

The chain has TRBV30 and TRBJ1-5, with D possibly matching TRBD1 (6 bases). The germline gives CDR1 GTSNPN, CDR2 SVGIG (reference sequence). This CDR3 has 13 residues. V lost 2 bases to trimming and J lost 5 bases, with 10 bases between them. This CDR3 reads CAWSSGEDQPQHF. In DNA, the CDR3 is TGTGCCTGGAGTTCAGGGGAGGATCAGCCCCAGCATTTT.

V is TRBV27 and J is TRBJ2-5; 9 bases fit TRBD2. The germline CDR1 and CDR2 sequences are MNHEY and SMNVEV (reference sequence). V was pared by 7 bases and J by 1 base, with 10 bases of the junction left unmatched. CDR3 size: 16 residues. The CDR3 nucleotides are TGTGCCAGCACCCTGCGGGGGGGAGAAATCCAAGAGACCCAGTACTTC. Translated, it gives CASTLRGGEIQETQYF.

V usage is TRBV28 and J usage is TRBJ2-7; TRBD1 agrees at 12 bases. This CDR3 is 16 amino acids long. Germline-derived CDR1 and CDR2 are MDHEN and SYDVKM. The V gene end was trimmed by 6 bases and the J gene end by 4 bases; junction bases not matched to a gene: 10. The DNA for the CDR3 is TGTGCCAGCAGGGGACCGGGACAGGGGGCCGAGTACGAGCAGTACTTC. Protein sequence: CASRGPGQGAEYEQYF.

The chain couples TRBV7-2 to TRBJ1-5; D may be TRBD1 (5 bases). Trimming took off 1 base at V and 7 bases at J, with 11 bases between the two ends. Germline CDR1 and CDR2: SGHTA and FQGNSA. The CDR3 is 14 amino acids. The CDR3 DNA reads as TGTGCCAGCAGCTTAGGGGGGGTTCGCCAGCCCCAGCATTTT. Protein: CASSLGGVRQPQHF.

The genes are TRBV28 and TRBJ2-2, with D tentatively TRBD2 (5 bases). The CDR3 totals 13 residues. CDR1 is MDHEN, CDR2 SYDVKM, per germline. V was clipped by 11 bases and J by 6 bases, with 16 bases between them. This CDR3 reads CAATAEEAGELFF. The CDR3 DNA reads as TGTGCCGCAACAGCGGAGGAGGCCGGGGAGCTGTTTTTT.

The chain employs TRBV2 and TRBJ2-2, with D hard to call. The V gene's germline CDR1 is SNHLY and CDR2 FYNNEI. The CDR3 contains 12 residues. With 4 bases removed from V and 6 bases from J, the gap between germline ends came to 6 bases. The CDR3 region is CASSVPPGELFF. CDR3 DNA: TGTGCCAGCAGTGTTCCCCCCGGGGAGCTGTTTTTT.

A few counts support this clone. CDR3 nucleotide sequence: TGTGCCATTTCGAACTTCAGGGGGACTCACGAGCAGTACTTC. This codes for CAISNFRGTHEQYF. The V call is TRBV28, the J call TRBJ2-7; weak D call: TRBD1 (7 bases). The CDR3 has 14 residues. V was clipped by 10 bases and J by 5 bases, with 21 bases between them. Germline CDR1 and CDR2: MDHEN and SYDVKM.

The table lists this clone with a few counts. V is TRBV28 and J is TRBJ2-1; D unclear. V gave up 1 base and J gave up 9 bases, with 16 bases separating them. Germline CDR1 and CDR2: MDHEN and SYDVKM. The CDR3 covers 15 residues. The CDR3 sequence is CASSLSVRFSGEQFF. CDR3 DNA sequence: TGTGCCAGCAGTTTATCTGTTAGATTTTCGGGTGAGCAGTTCTTC.

The V and J genes are TRBV28 and TRBJ1-5; D unclear. The germline V gene encodes CDR1 MDHEN and CDR2 SYDVKM. The ends were cut back, 3 bases at V and 0 bases at J, with 15 bases in the middle. This CDR3 has 17 residues. The CDR3 protein is CASSFRFGENSNQPQHF. The CDR3 bases are TGTGCCAGCAGTTTTAGGTTCGGGGAAAATAGCAATCAGCCCCAGCATTTT. Supplemented by reference TRBV28 and TRBJ1-5, the full variable domain reads DVKVTQSSRYLVKRTGEKVFLECVQDMDHENMFWYRQDPGLGLRLIYFSYDVKMKEKGDIPEGYSVSREKKERFSLILESASTNQTSMYLCASSFRFGENSNQPQHFGDGTRLSIL.

This chain joins TRBV19 and TRBJ1-4; no reliable D call. Per germline, CDR1 LNHDA and CDR2 SQIVND (reference sequence). The CDR3 consists of 14 residues. V gave up 4 bases and J gave up 8 bases, with 14 bases separating them. The CDR3: CASSKPGAREKLFF. In DNA form, the CDR3 reads TGTGCCAGTAGTAAACCGGGAGCGCGGGAAAAACTGTTTTTT.

The chain has TRBV19 and TRBJ1-5; D unclear. Germline V gene sequence: CDR1 LNHDA, CDR2 SQIVND (reference sequence). CDR3 length: 13 amino acids. The V end was cut by 8 bases, the J end by 11 bases, with 19 bases between. Written as DNA, the CDR3 is TGTGCCAGTGCGATTTTTGTGGGTAGGGCCCAGCATTTT. Amino acid sequence: CASAIFVGRAQHF.

J is TRBJ1-3 and V is TRBV4-1, with D tentatively TRBD1 (5 bases). CDR1 MGHRA and CDR2 YSYEKL come from the germline V gene. This CDR3 has 17 amino acids. Trimming left V 5 bases short and J 2 bases short, with 19 bases between. The CDR3 is CASSAREGASPGNTIYF. CDR3 coding DNA: TGCGCCAGCAGCGCCCGTGAAGGGGCGAGTCCTGGAAACACCATATATTTT.